What follows are 17 T cell receptor beta chains derived from one specimen sequenced in a study of blood T cell repertoires in COVID-19. Repertoires were generated with immunoSEQ multiplex PCR, while TCRdb's copy carries only in-frame clones and drops some. Here the sample spans some 15,000 clones, about 85% being singletons. The source material was peripheral blood. These receptors all stem from a human donor in a cohort sampled during active COVID-19.

The chain employs TRBV7-2 and TRBJ2-7; possible D gene TRBD2, 7 bases. CDR3 length: 15 amino acids. Germline V gene sequence: CDR1 SGHTA, CDR2 FQGNSA. V gave up 5 bases and J gave up 11 bases, with 25 bases separating them. CDR3 loop: CASSPGIRWGGLEYF. The CDR3 nucleotides read TGTGCCAGCAGCCCTGGGATCCGCTGGGGGGGCCTGGAGTACTTC. Complete variable domain (other parts from reference TRBV7-2 and TRBJ2-7): GAGVSQSPSNKVTEKGKDVELRCDPISGHTALYWYRQSLGQGLEFLIYFQGNSAPDKSGLPSDRFSAERTGGSVSTLTIQRTQQEDSAVYLCASSPGIRWGGLEYFGPGTRLTVT.

The CDR3 DNA reads TGTGCCAGCAGCTTGGGAGTCCGGGGGGCGTCAACTAATGAAAAACTGTTTTTT. Protein sequence: CASSLGVRGASTNEKLFF. The chain links TRBV7-6 to TRBJ1-4; the D gene is possibly TRBD1 (6 bases). Germline lookup yields CDR1 SGHVS and CDR2 FNYEAQ. This CDR3 region has 18 residues. Trimming removed 3 bases at V and 0 bases at J, with 17 bases between.

The chain uses TRBV27 and TRBJ2-2, with D perhaps matching TRBD2 (6 bases). The V end was cut by 8 bases, the J end by 1 base, with 26 bases between. The CDR3 extends over 19 amino acids. Germline loops: CDR1 MNHEY, CDR2 SMNVEV (reference sequence). The CDR3, as DNA: TGTGCCAGCCTTCCCCGGAGCGGGTGGACACGCAAGAACACCGGGGAGCTGTTTTTT. Translating gives CASLPRSGWTRKNTGELFF.

The gene calls are TRBV5-4 and TRBJ1-1; D is unclear. Germline V gives CDR1 SGHNT, CDR2 YYREEE (reference sequence). The CDR3 is made up of 14 amino acids. Trimming shortened V by 0 bases and J by 5 bases, and 11 bases separated the two germline ends. CDR3 DNA sequence: TGTGCCAGCAGCTTGGCCGGGGATGAAACTGAAGCTTTCTTT. Protein sequence: CASSLAGDETEAFF.

The CDR3 reads CASSGGTGSGEQFF. The DNA of the CDR3 is TGTGCCAGCAGCGGCGGGACGGGGTCGGGGGAGCAGTTCTTC. The genes are TRBV5-6 and TRBJ2-1; D may be TRBD2 (6 bases). Trimming cost V 4 bases and J 10 bases, with 18 bases left between them. CDR3 length: 14 residues. The germline V gene has CDR1 SGHDT and CDR2 YYEEEE.

This chain links TRBV4-1 with TRBJ1-6; 7 bases map to TRBD1. Germline V CDR1 and CDR2: MGHRA, YSYEKL. The CDR3 spans 16 residues. The V gene end was trimmed by 3 bases and the J gene end by 1 base; junction bases not matched to a gene: 3. CDR3 nucleotide sequence: TGCGCCAGCAGCCATGGGGACAGATCCTATAATTCACCCCTCCACTTT. It is translated as CASSHGDRSYNSPLHF.

This rearrangement joins TRBV3-1 (or the pseudogene TRBV3-2) to TRBJ2-3; possible D gene TRBD2, 5 bases. Germline V gene lookup returns CDR1 LGHDT and CDR2 YNNKEL (reference sequence). This CDR3 comprises 12 residues. Trimming removed 3 bases from V and 4 bases from J, with 5 bases in between. The CDR3: CASSQGADTQYF. Written as DNA, the CDR3 is TGTGCCAGCAGCCAGGGAGCAGATACGCAGTATTTT.

In DNA, the CDR3 is TGCGCCAGCCAGGGGAACACTGAAGCTTTCTTT. It yields the protein CASQGNTEAFF. This rearrangement joins TRBV5-1 to TRBJ1-1; possible D gene TRBD1, 5 bases. Trimming shortened V by 7 bases and J by 1 base, and 5 bases separated the two germline ends. This CDR3 contains 11 residues. Germline CDR1 is SGHRS and CDR2 is YFSETQ.

The rearrangement links TRBV11-2 to TRBJ2-7; 9 positions agree with TRBD2. The ends lost 2 bases at V and 9 bases at J; junction bases unmatched: 2. CDR1 SGHAT and CDR2 FQNNGV come from the germline V gene. This CDR3 has 12 residues. In DNA form, the CDR3 reads TGTGCCAGCAGCTTAAGCGGGGGGATGCAGTACTTC. Residues: CASSLSGGMQYF.

The chain couples TRBV19 to TRBJ1-1, with D tentatively TRBD1 (6 bases). Trimming took 6 bases from V and 11 from J, leaving 22 bases between them. Germline CDR1 reads LNHDA; CDR2 reads SQIVND (reference sequence). The CDR3 is 14 amino acids. The DNA for the CDR3 is TGTGCCAGTAGCCCCGGGGCCAGGGGTGTTCAGGCTTTCTTT. Its translation: CASSPGARGVQAFF.

The CDR3 coding sequence is TGTGCCAGCAGTCAAGAGGGGGATAGCGGGGGTACGCAGTATTTT. Its protein is CASSQEGDSGGTQYF. The genes are TRBV7-3 and TRBJ2-3; 9 bases map to TRBD2. The junction had 12 bases not matched to a gene; V was cut back by 6 bases and J by 8 bases. CDR3 length: 15 residues. Germline V lookup: CDR1 SGHTA, CDR2 FQGTGA.

The gene calls are TRBV6-6 and TRBJ2-3; TRBD2 matches at 7 bases. Germline loops: CDR1 MNHNY, CDR2 SVGAGI (reference sequence). This CDR3 region has 15 residues. V shed 7 bases, J shed 2 bases, and the junction held 9 bases outside the gene matches. CDR3 bases: TGTGCCAGCACTAAACGGGGGGACTCCACAGATACGCAGTATTTT. It codes for CASTKRGDSTDTQYF.

This chain joins TRBV4-3 and TRBJ2-5; maybe TRBD1 (6 bases). V was clipped by 0 bases and J by 5 bases, with 10 bases between them. Germline lookup yields CDR1 LGHNA and CDR2 YSLEER. This CDR3 is 14 amino acids long. In DNA form, the CDR3 reads TGCGCCAGCAGCCAAGATACAGGGCGCGAGACCCAGTACTTC. Protein product: CASSQDTGRETQYF.

The rearrangement joins TRBV11-2 to TRBJ2-7, with 10 bases lining up with TRBD1. J was trimmed by 3 bases and V by 3 bases; bases with no gene match: 2. The CDR3 covers 14 residues. Germline assignment: CDR1 SGHAT and CDR2 FQNNGV. CDR3 in amino acids: CASSFRDRGYEQYF. Here the CDR3 DNA reads TGTGCCAGCAGCTTCCGGGACAGGGGCTACGAGCAGTACTTC.

The chain joins TRBV19 to TRBJ2-5; TRBD2 aligns across 10 bases. This CDR3 spans 15 amino acids. J was trimmed by 3 bases and V by 3 bases; bases with no gene match: 4. Germline CDR1 LNHDA, CDR2 SQIVND (reference sequence). CDR3 residues: CASSISGGWEETQYF. CDR3 nucleotide sequence: TGTGCCAGTAGTATTAGCGGGGGGTGGGAAGAGACCCAGTACTTC. The complete variable domain, with remaining parts taken from reference TRBV19 and TRBJ2-5, reads DGGITQSPKYLFRKEGQNVTLSCEQNLNHDAMYWYRQDPGQGLRLIYYSQIVNDFQKGDIAEGYSVSREKKESFPLTVTSAQKNPTAFYLCASSISGGWEETQYFGPGTRLLVL.

The V call is TRBV6-5, the J call TRBJ1-2; the match to TRBD1 covers 7 bases. This CDR3 contains 12 residues. J was trimmed by 7 bases and V by 7 bases; bases with no gene match: 6. Germline CDR1 and CDR2: MNHEY and SVGAGI. CDR3 bases: TGTGCCAGCAAGGAGGGGGCGGGTGGCTACACCTTC. Its translation is CASKEGAGGYTF.

The chain uses TRBV24-1 and TRBJ2-3, with D unclear. There are 13 residues in the CDR3. Trimming took off 3 bases at V and 3 bases at J, with 6 bases between the two ends. Looked up from germline, CDR1 is KGHDR and CDR2 is SFDVKD. The chain's CDR3 is CATSDPPTDTQYF. The CDR3 coding sequence is TGTGCCACCAGTGATCCCCCTACAGATACGCAGTATTTT.